The 10 T cell receptor beta chains listed next were all sequenced from one sample in a study of cytomegalovirus exposure and HLA in healthy donors. A multiplex PCR was run with 60 Vbeta primers and 13 Jbeta primers. The repertoire was sequenced with immunoSEQ multiplex PCR; TCRdb's copy has only in-frame clones and lacks some. The sample lists about 150,000 clones, about 85% seen once, with 3.5% in the top ten. Sequencing was carried out using PBMCs. The receptors come from a human donor in good health.

The table lists this clone with a few counts. V and J are TRBV5-1 and TRBJ1-4; 7 nucleotides match TRBD1. CDR3 length: 16 amino acids. With 0 bases clipped from V and 4 bases from J, the junction kept 6 bases outside the gene matches. Looked up from germline, CDR1 is SGHRS and CDR2 is YFSETQ. The CDR3 DNA is TGCGCCAGCAGCTTGGTGGGGACAGATTTTAATGAAAAACTGTTTTTT. This translates into CASSLVGTDFNEKLFF.

The chain has TRBV6-6 and TRBJ1-5; unclear D gene. The germline V gene has CDR1 MNHNY and CDR2 SVGAGI (reference sequence). The CDR3 covers 15 residues. With 1 base removed from V and 3 bases from J, the gap between germline ends came to 10 bases. This CDR3 is CASSYLQINNQPQHF. CDR3 in DNA: TGTGCCAGCAGTTACTTACAGATAAACAATCAGCCCCAGCATTTT.

This chain links TRBV19 with TRBJ2-1; maybe TRBD2 (6 bases). Trimming pared 3 bases from V and 9 bases from J, leaving 18 bases between. The germline V gene encodes CDR1 LNHDA and CDR2 SQIVND (reference sequence). CDR3 length equals 15 residues. CDR3 in DNA: TGTGCCAGTAGTATTGGCAGCGGGTCGCCGGGTGAGCAGTTCTTC. Translation: CASSIGSGSPGEQFF.

This clone was seen a single time. V and J are TRBV6-1 and TRBJ1-4, with TRBD1 matching 7 bases. The CDR3 is 16 amino acids. CDR1 and CDR2 from the germline V gene are MNHNS and SASEGT. V trimming: 0 bases; J trimming: 7 bases; junction bases outside the gene matches: 8. The DNA for the CDR3 is TGTGCCAGCAGTGAAGCGCTGAACAGGGGTAGTGAAAAACTGTTTTTT. Amino acid sequence: CASSEALNRGSEKLFF.

This rearrangement joins TRBV6-5 to TRBJ1-5; D remains unclear. This CDR3 is built from 13 residues. The ends were cut back, 6 bases at V and 2 bases at J, with 8 bases in the middle. Per the germline V gene, CDR1 is MNHEY and CDR2 is SVGAGI. CDR3 region: CASSNRRNQPQHF. The CDR3 DNA follows: TGTGCCAGCAGCAACAGACGCAATCAGCCCCAGCATTTT.

The chain recombines TRBV7-8 with TRBJ1-4; unclear D gene. The V and J ends lost 3 bases and 6 bases respectively, with 11 bases between them. Germline loops: CDR1 SGHVS, CDR2 FQNEAQ. CDR3 length: 14 residues. CDR3 sequence: CASSFGGSDEKLFF. The CDR3 DNA sequence: TGTGCCAGCAGCTTCGGAGGGAGTGATGAAAAACTGTTTTTT.

The chain uses TRBV27 and TRBJ2-1; D not certain. V was clipped by 2 bases and J by 6 bases, with 17 bases between them. Germline V gene sequence: CDR1 MNHEY, CDR2 SMNVEV (reference sequence). The CDR3 has 16 amino acids. CDR3 amino acids: CASSLRSFYPVNEQFF. The CDR3 region has the DNA TGTGCCAGCAGTTTACGTAGTTTTTACCCGGTCAATGAGCAGTTCTTC.

This chain links TRBV7-2 with TRBJ2-2; possibly TRBD1 for D (6 bases). The germline V and J ends were trimmed by 3 bases and 5 bases, with 10 bases remaining between them. This CDR3 is 14 amino acids long. Germline-derived CDR1 and CDR2 are SGHTA and FQGNSA. CDR3 amino acids: CASSFGQQTGELFF. CDR3 sequence (DNA): TGTGCCAGCAGCTTCGGACAGCAGACCGGGGAGCTGTTTTTT.

The chain joins TRBV7-9 to TRBJ2-7, with D possibly being TRBD2 (7 bases). The V end was cut by 5 bases, the J end by 3 bases, with 26 bases between. From germline, CDR1 is SEHNR and CDR2 FQNEAQ (reference sequence). The length of the CDR3 is 18 residues. Written as DNA, the CDR3 is TGTGCCAGCAGCACATCTCGGGGGGCCAAAAGCCGAATCTACGAGCAGTACTTC. Translated, it gives CASSTSRGAKSRIYEQYF.

The chain carries TRBV9 and TRBJ2-3, with D possibly TRBD2 on 5 matching bases. This CDR3 region has 14 residues. Germline CDR1 and CDR2: SGDLS and YYNGEE. The V gene lost 1 base and the J gene lost 4 bases, with 10 bases spanning the gap. The CDR3 loop is CASSVLMGADTQYF. The DNA of the CDR3 is TGTGCCAGCAGCGTACTTATGGGAGCAGATACGCAGTATTTT.